Listed here are 29 T cell receptor beta chains from one sample, sequenced in a study of shared clonotypes between healthy human individuals. TCRdb's table, derived via immunoSEQ multiplex PCR, lists solely in-frame clones and lacks some. Of approximately 940,000 clones in the sample, more than 75% were seen once. The sample comprised memory CD4+ T cells sorted from blood. The sample's subset: CD45RA-negative fraction. The origin of the receptors is a man in his late teens or twenties in good health.

This clone has just one count. The CDR3 protein is CASSQLRQGSSYEQYF. CDR3 nucleotides: TGTGCCAGCAGCCAACTCAGACAGGGCAGCTCCTACGAGCAGTACTTC. This rearrangement joins TRBV6-6 to TRBJ2-7; the match to TRBD1 covers 7 bases. From germline, CDR1 is MNHNY and CDR2 SVGAGI (reference sequence). The CDR3 runs 16 residues. V shed 6 bases, J shed 0 bases, and the junction held 11 bases outside the gene matches.

Details on this clone: Relative to the germline gene, one junction end is altered; a read error may explain this. J is TRBJ2-3 and V is TRBV7-7; D possibly corresponds to TRBD2 (6 bases). The CDR3 spans 14 residues. CDR1 SSHAT and CDR2 FNYEAQ come from the germline V gene (reference sequence). The CDR3 sequence: CASSPGGITDTQYF. CDR3 DNA: TGTGCTAGCAGCCCCGGAGGGATCACAGATACGCAGTATTTT.

The J gene is TRBJ2-2, the V gene TRBV13; 10 bases align to TRBD2. This CDR3 has 16 amino acids. CDR1 and CDR2 from the germline V gene are PRHDT and FYEKMQ (reference sequence). V dropped 7 bases and J dropped 4; count of bases not matched to a gene: 9. The CDR3 loop reads CASTTALAGVTGELFF. CDR3 nucleotides: TGTGCCAGCACCACGGCGCTAGCGGGGGTCACCGGGGAGCTGTTTTTT.

V is TRBV7-8 and J is TRBJ2-7; D is ambiguous. Germline V gives CDR1 SGHVS, CDR2 FQNEAQ. Trimming shortened V by 5 bases and J by 4 bases, and 12 bases separated the two germline ends. This CDR3 contains 13 residues. The CDR3 coding sequence is TGTGCCAGCAGCACCCGGGCCTTATACGAGCAGTACTTC. As protein: CASSTRALYEQYF.

The rearrangement uses TRBV5-5 and TRBJ2-6; D may be TRBD1 (5 bases). Trimming removed 0 bases from V and 4 bases from J, with 8 bases in between. The CDR3 is 15 residues long. CDR1 is SGHKS, CDR2 YYEKEE, per germline (reference sequence). The CDR3 region is CASSLEGLGANVLTF. Here the CDR3 DNA reads TGTGCCAGCAGCTTGGAGGGGCTCGGGGCCAACGTCCTGACTTTC.

The chain uses TRBV5-1 and TRBJ2-5; 8 bases map to TRBD1. From germline, CDR1 is SGHRS and CDR2 YFSETQ. CDR3 size: 15 residues. J lost 3 bases, V lost 0 bases, and 4 bases had no gene match. CDR3 loop: CASSLADRGKETQYF. CDR3 DNA sequence: TGCGCCAGCAGCTTGGCCGACAGGGGCAAAGAGACCCAGTACTTC.

This clone was picked up a small number of times. The gene calls are TRBV19 and TRBJ1-6; a possible D gene is TRBD1 (5 bases). Germline lookup yields CDR1 LNHDA and CDR2 SQIVND (reference sequence). Trimming removed 9 bases at V and 8 bases at J, with 11 bases between. The CDR3 extends over 12 amino acids. CDR3 sequence: CASSSGDSPLHF. The DNA for the CDR3 is TGTGCCAGCTCCTCGGGGGATTCACCCCTCCACTTT.

In regard to this clone: At the DNA level, this CDR3 is encoded by other sequences in the same sample as well. The gene calls are TRBV11-2 and TRBJ2-3, with D unclear. Germline-derived CDR1 and CDR2 are SGHAT and FQNNGV. The CDR3 loop spans 14 amino acids. V was cut by 0 bases and J by 2 bases, with 6 bases left in between. CDR3 bases: TGTGCCAGCAGCTTAGAAGGCCTCACAGATACGCAGTATTTT. This gives the protein CASSLEGLTDTQYF.

This clone was detected ten times or more. The chain links TRBV2 to TRBJ1-1; D unresolved. Germline V gives CDR1 SNHLY, CDR2 FYNNEI. V was clipped by 4 bases and J by 6 bases, with 12 bases between them. The CDR3 spans 13 residues. The CDR3 spells CASSVQVRAEAFF. CDR3 DNA: TGTGCCAGCAGTGTACAAGTGCGGGCTGAAGCTTTCTTT.

The CDR3: CASRSIETGYGYTF. The DNA for the CDR3 is TGCGCCAGCAGGTCAATAGAGACAGGCTATGGCTACACCTTC. V usage is TRBV5-1 and J usage is TRBJ1-2, with a weak D call TRBD1 (6 bases). The V gene lost 5 bases and the J gene lost 4 bases, with 15 bases spanning the gap. The CDR3 runs to 14 residues. CDR1 and CDR2 (germline): SGHRS, YFSETQ.

This clone was detected a few times. J is TRBJ1-4 and V is TRBV6-1; D is possibly TRBD1 (5 bases). V lost 1 base and J 8 bases, leaving 11 bases between the germline ends. The germline V gene has CDR1 MNHNS and CDR2 SASEGT. This CDR3 contains 14 residues. The CDR3 coding sequence is TGTGCCAGCAGTGAAGAGGGGAAACGGGAAAAACTGTTTTTT. This codes for CASSEEGKREKLFF.

This clone appeared a few times. The chain carries TRBV5-1 and TRBJ1-5, with 10 nucleotides matching TRBD1. Looked up from germline, CDR1 is SGHRS and CDR2 is YFSETQ. V lost 5 bases and J lost 2; bases outside the gene matches: 4. The CDR3 has 15 residues. Here the CDR3 DNA reads TGCGCCAGCAGATTTGGGACAGGGGGCAATCAGCCCCAGCATTTT. Translating gives CASRFGTGGNQPQHF.

The rearrangement links TRBV6-5 to TRBJ1-4; TRBD1 matches 8 bases. CDR1 is MNHEY, CDR2 SVGAGI, per germline. Unmatched junction bases numbered 3, after V lost 2 bases and J lost 1 base. This CDR3 region has 16 residues. CDR3 sequence (DNA): TGTGCCAGCAGTTACGGCGGACAGGGAACTAATGAAAAACTGTTTTTT. It codes for CASSYGGQGTNEKLFF.

This rearrangement joins TRBV7-9 to TRBJ2-1; D may be TRBD1 (7 bases). V was cut by 5 bases and J by 4 bases, with 18 bases left in between. Germline V lookup: CDR1 SEHNR, CDR2 FQNEAQ (reference sequence). The CDR3 runs 16 residues. The CDR3 DNA is TGTGCCAGCAGCCCGCGGGGTGACAGGGTGTACAATGAGCAGTTCTTC. Its protein product is CASSPRGDRVYNEQFF.

The V gene is TRBV5-6, the J gene TRBJ2-6; D is unresolved. V lost 2 bases and J lost 3, with 9 bases in between. Germline-derived CDR1 and CDR2 are SGHDT and YYEEEE. This CDR3 comprises 15 residues. CDR3 nucleotide sequence: TGTGCCAGCAGCTTCTGGGCTGGTGGGGCCAACGTCCTGACTTTC. This codes for CASSFWAGGANVLTF.

This clone was seen a handful of times. This rearrangement joins TRBV6-6 to TRBJ1-5; D is possibly TRBD1 (5 bases). The V end lost 5 bases, the J end lost 1 base, and 6 bases lay between the germline ends. CDR1 MNHNY and CDR2 SVGAGI come from the germline V gene (reference sequence). This CDR3 has 13 residues. Here the CDR3 DNA reads TGTGCCAGCAGTCCAGGGAGCAATCAGCCCCAGCATTTT. Protein sequence: CASSPGSNQPQHF.

The V call is TRBV18, the J call TRBJ2-2, with a tentative D call TRBD2 (5 bases). The V end lost 3 bases, the J end lost 5 bases, and 13 bases lay between the germline ends. The CDR3 is 15 amino acids. The V gene's germline CDR1 is KGHSH and CDR2 LQKENI. The CDR3 bases are TGTGCCAGCTCACCGACTACATCTGGGACCGGGGAGCTGTTTTTT. Amino acid sequence: CASSPTTSGTGELFF.

CDR3 sequence: CASGIDYEQYF. The CDR3 bases are TGTGCCAGCGGAATTGATTACGAGCAGTACTTC. V gene TRBV7-2 combines with J gene TRBJ2-7; D ambiguous. Germline V gene data show CDR1 as SGHTA and CDR2 as FQGNSA. The CDR3 contains 11 residues. Trimming removed 8 bases at V and 4 bases at J, with 9 bases between.

The chain joins TRBV28 to TRBJ2-6; D remains ambiguous. The CDR3 contains 14 residues. V was shortened by 6 bases and J by 0 bases, with 6 bases between the two germline ends. From germline, CDR1 is MDHEN and CDR2 SYDVKM. The CDR3 loop is CASSKSSGANVLTF. The DNA of the CDR3 is TGTGCCAGCAGCAAGTCCTCTGGGGCCAACGTCCTGACTTTC.

Turning to this clone: This sample includes further DNA sequences coding for the same CDR3. This chain joins TRBV5-1 and TRBJ2-1; TRBD1 aligns across 9 bases. The CDR3 has 15 residues. The germline CDR1 and CDR2 sequences are SGHRS and YFSETQ. The J segment lost 4 bases and the V segment lost 0 bases, leaving 2 bases of the junction unmatched. The CDR3, as DNA: TGCGCCAGCAGCTTGGGCGGGACAGGGTACAATGAGCAGTTCTTC. Translation gives CASSLGGTGYNEQFF.

This chain joins TRBV7-2 and TRBJ2-1; D may be TRBD1 or TRBD2 (5 bases each). This CDR3 spans 15 amino acids. Deletions cut 5 bases from V and 0 bases from J, with 11 bases between. CDR1 and CDR2 (germline): SGHTA, FQGNSA. CDR3 sequence: CASSRPGSSYNEQFF. DNA of the CDR3: TGTGCCAGCAGCCGGCCAGGGAGCTCCTACAATGAGCAGTTCTTC.

Details on this clone: This CDR3 is also generated by other DNA sequences in the sample. The chain is built from TRBV30 and TRBJ1-2; 11 bases agree with TRBD1. The length of the CDR3 is 13 residues. Germline loops: CDR1 GTSNPN, CDR2 SVGIG (reference sequence). Trimming took 5 bases from V and 2 from J; bases not matched to a gene: 1. CDR3 coding DNA: TGTGCCTGGCGGACAGGGGGCAACTATGGCTACACCTTC. Protein sequence: CAWRTGGNYGYTF.

This clone came up once. The chain carries TRBV28 and TRBJ1-2, with 9 bases matching TRBD1. This CDR3 comprises 15 residues. J gave up 3 bases and V 5 bases, and 7 bases lay outside the gene matches. CDR1 is MDHEN and CDR2 is SYDVKM in the germline V gene. The CDR3 DNA reads as TGTGCCAGCAGTCCTTTGGGACAGGGCGACTATGGCTACACCTTC. This sequence encodes CASSPLGQGDYGYTF.

Turning to this clone: Other nucleotide sequences in the sample specify the same CDR3. The genes are TRBV5-1 and TRBJ1-1; the D is unclear. The CDR3 is 14 residues long. V was trimmed by 4 bases and J by 1 base, leaving 11 bases between them. Germline CDR1 is SGHRS and CDR2 is YFSETQ. As DNA, the CDR3 is TGCGCCAGCAGCAGTGGGCGGGGGAACACTGAAGCTTTCTTT. Protein: CASSSGRGNTEAFF.

CDR3 loop: CASSKDLWGNTGELFF. The CDR3 nucleotides read TGTGCCAGCAGCAAGGACCTTTGGGGGAACACCGGGGAGCTGTTTTTT. The rearrangement links TRBV9 to TRBJ2-2; D is ambiguous. The CDR3 contains 16 residues. V lost 4 bases and J lost 1, with 14 bases in between. Germline CDR1 is SGDLS and CDR2 is YYNGEE.

Only a few counts were recorded for this clone. The genes are TRBV30 and TRBJ2-7; possible D gene TRBD1, 5 bases. Germline V lookup: CDR1 GTSNPN, CDR2 SVGIG (reference sequence). V was cut by 5 bases and J by 4 bases, with 9 bases left in between. The CDR3 contains 11 residues. CDR3 amino acids: CAWQKGYEQYF. DNA of the CDR3: TGTGCCTGGCAAAAGGGGTACGAGCAGTACTTC.

The V gene is TRBV18, the J gene TRBJ2-2, with D tentatively TRBD2 (6 bases). Trimming pared 8 bases from V and 5 bases from J, leaving 21 bases between. The CDR3 totals 16 residues. Germline lookup yields CDR1 KGHSH and CDR2 LQKENI. The CDR3 sequence is CASTNPTRAPTGELFF. DNA of the CDR3: TGTGCCAGCACGAATCCGACTAGGGCCCCTACCGGGGAGCTGTTTTTT.

The chain recombines TRBV30 with TRBJ2-5; possible D gene TRBD1, 5 bases. Germline V gives CDR1 GTSNPN, CDR2 SVGIG (reference sequence). Deletions cut 4 bases from V and 4 bases from J, with 10 bases between. The length of the CDR3 is 12 residues. The CDR3 nucleotides read TGTGCCTGGACAGGGAAGGTAGAGACCCAGTACTTC. Translating it yields CAWTGKVETQYF.

The chain carries TRBV6-1 and TRBJ1-1; D not certain. The CDR3 is made up of 14 amino acids. Trimming took 7 bases from V and 10 from J, leaving 22 bases between them. Germline lookup yields CDR1 MNHNS and CDR2 SASEGT. Written as DNA, the CDR3 is TGTGCCAGCACTCCCGCCGACCGGGCCCCGGGAGCTTTCTTT. Translating gives CASTPADRAPGAFF.